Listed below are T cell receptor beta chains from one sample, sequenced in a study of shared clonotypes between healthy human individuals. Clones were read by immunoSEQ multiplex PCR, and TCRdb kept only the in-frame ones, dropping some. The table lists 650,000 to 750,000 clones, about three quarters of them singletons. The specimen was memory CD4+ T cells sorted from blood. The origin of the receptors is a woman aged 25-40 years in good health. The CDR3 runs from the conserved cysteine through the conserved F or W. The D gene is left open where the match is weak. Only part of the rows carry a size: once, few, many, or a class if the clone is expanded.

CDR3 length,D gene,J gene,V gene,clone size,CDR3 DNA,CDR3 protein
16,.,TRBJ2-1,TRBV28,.,TGTGCCAGCTGGGTTAGCGGAATCAGCTCCTACAATGAGCAGTTCTTC,CASWVSGISSYNEQFF
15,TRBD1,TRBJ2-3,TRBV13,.,TGTGCCAGCAGCTTTGGACAGGGGAGATCGGATACGCAGTATTTT,CASSFGQGRSDTQYF
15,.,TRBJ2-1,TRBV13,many,TGTGCCAGCAGCCGGGGACACCCATCGGGCAATGAGCAGTTCTTC,CASSRGHPSGNEQFF
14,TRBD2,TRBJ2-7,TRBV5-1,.,TGCGCCAGCAGCGCCGGGACTAGCGGGAATCAGCAGTACTTC,CASSAGTSGNQQYF
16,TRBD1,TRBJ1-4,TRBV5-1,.,TGCGCCAGCAGCCCCGACAGGGGGCTGGCTAATGAAAAACTGTTTTTT,CASSPDRGLANEKLFF
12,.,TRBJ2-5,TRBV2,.,TGTGCCAGCAGTTGGAAGCAAGAGACCCAGTACTTC,CASSWKQETQYF
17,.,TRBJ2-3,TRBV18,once,TGTGCCAGCTCACCGCAGGTTGTACTAGGTGGCGCGGATACGCAGTATTTT,CASSPQVVLGGADTQYF
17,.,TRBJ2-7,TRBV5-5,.,TGTGCCAGCAGCACCGGCCCGGCCAGGGGATTAGTCGACGAGCAGTACTTC,CASSTGPARGLVDEQYF
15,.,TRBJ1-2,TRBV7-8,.,TGTGCCAGCAGCTTTACGGCGGGACTCAAATATGGCTACACCTTC,CASSFTAGLKYGYTF
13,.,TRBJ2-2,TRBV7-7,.,TGTGCCAGCAGCTTAGACCGGACCGGGGAGCTGTTTTTT,CASSLDRTGELFF
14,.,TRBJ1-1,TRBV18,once,TGTGCCAGCTCACCCACAGGGATGAACACTGAAGCTTTCTTT,CASSPTGMNTEAFF
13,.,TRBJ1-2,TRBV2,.,TGTGCCAGCAGTGGACAGTTGAATTATGGCTACACCTTC,CASSGQLNYGYTF
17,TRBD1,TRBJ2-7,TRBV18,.,TGTGCCAGCTCACCAACTCCCGGGACAGGGATGAGCTACGAGCAGTACTTC,CASSPTPGTGMSYEQYF
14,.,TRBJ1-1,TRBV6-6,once,TGTGCCAGCAGTTACTCCCCGGGGAACACTGAAGCTTTCTTT,CASSYSPGNTEAFF
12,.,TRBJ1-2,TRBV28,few,TGTGCCAGCAGTTTGAATTTCTATGGCTACACCTTC,CASSLNFYGYTF
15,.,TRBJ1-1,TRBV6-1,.,TGTGCCAGCGGAGTAACCGGGACCTTGAACACTGAAGCTTTCTTT,CASGVTGTLNTEAFF